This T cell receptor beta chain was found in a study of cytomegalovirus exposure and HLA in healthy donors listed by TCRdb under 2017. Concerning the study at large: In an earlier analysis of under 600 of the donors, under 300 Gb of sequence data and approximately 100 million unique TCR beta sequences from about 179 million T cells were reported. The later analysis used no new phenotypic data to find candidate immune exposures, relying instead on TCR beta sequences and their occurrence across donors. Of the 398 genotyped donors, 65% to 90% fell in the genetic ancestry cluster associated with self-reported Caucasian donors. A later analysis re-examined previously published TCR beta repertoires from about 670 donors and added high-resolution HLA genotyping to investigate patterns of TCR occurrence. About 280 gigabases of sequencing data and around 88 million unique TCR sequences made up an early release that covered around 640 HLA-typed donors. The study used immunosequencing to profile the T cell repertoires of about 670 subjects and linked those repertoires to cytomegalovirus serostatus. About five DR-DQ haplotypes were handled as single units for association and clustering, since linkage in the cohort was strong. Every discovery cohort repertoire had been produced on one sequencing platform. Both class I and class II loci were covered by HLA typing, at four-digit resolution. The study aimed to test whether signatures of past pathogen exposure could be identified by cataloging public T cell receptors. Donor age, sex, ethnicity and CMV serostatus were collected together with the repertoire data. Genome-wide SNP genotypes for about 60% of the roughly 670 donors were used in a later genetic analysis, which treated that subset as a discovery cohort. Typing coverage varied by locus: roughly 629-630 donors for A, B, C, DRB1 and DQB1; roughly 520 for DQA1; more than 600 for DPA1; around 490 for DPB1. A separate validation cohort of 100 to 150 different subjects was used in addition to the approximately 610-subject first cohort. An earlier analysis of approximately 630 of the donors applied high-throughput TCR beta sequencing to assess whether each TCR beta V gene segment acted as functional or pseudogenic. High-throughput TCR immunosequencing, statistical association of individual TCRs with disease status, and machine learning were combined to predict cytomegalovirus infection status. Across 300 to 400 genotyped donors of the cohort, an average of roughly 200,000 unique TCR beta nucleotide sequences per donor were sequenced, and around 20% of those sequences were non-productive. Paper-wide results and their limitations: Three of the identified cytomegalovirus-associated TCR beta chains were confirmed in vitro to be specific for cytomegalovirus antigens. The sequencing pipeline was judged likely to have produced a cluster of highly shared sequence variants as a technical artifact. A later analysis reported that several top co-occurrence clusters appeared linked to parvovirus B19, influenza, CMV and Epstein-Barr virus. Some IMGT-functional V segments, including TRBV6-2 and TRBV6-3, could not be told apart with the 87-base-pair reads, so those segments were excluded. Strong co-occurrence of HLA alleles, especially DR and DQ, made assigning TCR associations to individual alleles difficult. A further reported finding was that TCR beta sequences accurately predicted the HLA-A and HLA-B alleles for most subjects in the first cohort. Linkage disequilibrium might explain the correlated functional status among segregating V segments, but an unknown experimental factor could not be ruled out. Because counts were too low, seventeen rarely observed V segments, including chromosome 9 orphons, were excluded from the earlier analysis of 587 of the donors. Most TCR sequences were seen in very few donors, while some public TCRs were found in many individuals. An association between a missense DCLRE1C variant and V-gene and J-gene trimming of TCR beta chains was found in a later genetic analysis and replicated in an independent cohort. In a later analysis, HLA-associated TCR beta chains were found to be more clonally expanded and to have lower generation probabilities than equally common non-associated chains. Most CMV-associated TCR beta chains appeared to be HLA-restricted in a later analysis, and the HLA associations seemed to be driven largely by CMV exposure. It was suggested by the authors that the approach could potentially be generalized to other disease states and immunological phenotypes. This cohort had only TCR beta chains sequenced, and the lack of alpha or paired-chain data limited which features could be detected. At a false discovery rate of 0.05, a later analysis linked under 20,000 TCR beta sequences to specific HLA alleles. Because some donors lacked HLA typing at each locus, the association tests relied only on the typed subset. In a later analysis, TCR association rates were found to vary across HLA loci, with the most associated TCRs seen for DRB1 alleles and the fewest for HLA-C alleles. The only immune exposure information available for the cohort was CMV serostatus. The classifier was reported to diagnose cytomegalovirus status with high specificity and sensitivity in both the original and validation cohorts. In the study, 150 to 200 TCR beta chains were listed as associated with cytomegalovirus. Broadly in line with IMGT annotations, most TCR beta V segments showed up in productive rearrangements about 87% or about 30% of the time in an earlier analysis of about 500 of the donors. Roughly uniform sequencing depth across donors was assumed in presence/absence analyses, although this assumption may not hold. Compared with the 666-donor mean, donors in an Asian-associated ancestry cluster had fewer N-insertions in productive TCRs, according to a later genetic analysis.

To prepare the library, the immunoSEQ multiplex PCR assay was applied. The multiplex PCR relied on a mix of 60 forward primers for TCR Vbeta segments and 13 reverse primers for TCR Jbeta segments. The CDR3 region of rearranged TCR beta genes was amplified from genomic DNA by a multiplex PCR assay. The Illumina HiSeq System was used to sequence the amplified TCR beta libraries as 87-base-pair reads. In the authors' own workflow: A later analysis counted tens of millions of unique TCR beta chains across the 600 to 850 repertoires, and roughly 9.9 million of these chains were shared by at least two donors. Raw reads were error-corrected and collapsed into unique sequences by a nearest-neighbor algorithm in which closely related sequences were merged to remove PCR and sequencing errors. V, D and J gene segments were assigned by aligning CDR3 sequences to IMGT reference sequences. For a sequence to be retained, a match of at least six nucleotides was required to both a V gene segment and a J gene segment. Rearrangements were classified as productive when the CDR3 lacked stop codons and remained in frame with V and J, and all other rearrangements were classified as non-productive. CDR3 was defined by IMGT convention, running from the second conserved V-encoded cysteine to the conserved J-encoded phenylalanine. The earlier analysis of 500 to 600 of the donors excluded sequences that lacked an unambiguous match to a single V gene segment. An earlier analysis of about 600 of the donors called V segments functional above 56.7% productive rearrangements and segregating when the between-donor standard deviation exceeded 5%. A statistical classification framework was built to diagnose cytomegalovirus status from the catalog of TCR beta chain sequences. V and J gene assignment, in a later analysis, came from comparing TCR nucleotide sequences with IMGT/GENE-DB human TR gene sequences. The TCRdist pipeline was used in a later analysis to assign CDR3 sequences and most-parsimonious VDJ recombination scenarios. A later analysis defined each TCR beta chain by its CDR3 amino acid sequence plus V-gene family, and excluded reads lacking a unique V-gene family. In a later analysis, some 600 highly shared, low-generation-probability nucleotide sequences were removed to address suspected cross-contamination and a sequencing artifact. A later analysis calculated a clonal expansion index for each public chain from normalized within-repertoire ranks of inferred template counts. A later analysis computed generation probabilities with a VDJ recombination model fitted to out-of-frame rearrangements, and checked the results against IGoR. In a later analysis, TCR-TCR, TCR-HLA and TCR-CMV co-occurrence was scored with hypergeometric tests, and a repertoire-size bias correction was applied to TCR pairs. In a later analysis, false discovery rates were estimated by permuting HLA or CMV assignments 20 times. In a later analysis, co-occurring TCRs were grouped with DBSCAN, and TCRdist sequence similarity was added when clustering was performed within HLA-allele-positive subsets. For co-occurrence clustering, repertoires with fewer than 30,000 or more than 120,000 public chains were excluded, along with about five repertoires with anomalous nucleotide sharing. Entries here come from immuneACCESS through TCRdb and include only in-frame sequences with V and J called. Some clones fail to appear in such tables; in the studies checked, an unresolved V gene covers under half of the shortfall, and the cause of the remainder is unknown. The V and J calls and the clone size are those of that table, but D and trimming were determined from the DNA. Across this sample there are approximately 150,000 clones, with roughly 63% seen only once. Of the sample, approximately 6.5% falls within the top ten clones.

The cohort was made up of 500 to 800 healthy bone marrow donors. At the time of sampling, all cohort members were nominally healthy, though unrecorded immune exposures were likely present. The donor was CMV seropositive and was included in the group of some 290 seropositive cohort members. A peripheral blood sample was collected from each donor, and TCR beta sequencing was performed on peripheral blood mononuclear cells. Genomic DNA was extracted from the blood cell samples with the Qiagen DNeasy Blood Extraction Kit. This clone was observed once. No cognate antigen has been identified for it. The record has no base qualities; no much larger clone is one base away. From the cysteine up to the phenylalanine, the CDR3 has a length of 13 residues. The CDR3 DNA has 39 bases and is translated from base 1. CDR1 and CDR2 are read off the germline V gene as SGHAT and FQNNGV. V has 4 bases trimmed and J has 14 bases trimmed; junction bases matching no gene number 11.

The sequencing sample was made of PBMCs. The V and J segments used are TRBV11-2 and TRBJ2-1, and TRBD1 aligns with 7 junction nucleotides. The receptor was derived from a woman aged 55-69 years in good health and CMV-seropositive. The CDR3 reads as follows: CASSSPRQGSEFF. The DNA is TGTGCCAGCAGCTCCCCCCGACAGGGTAGTGAGTTCTTC.